This entry lists 20 T cell receptor beta chains sequenced from one sample in a study of radiotherapy plus CTLA-4 blockade in lung cancer. TCRdb's copy holds only in-frame clones and misses some; the assay was immunoSEQ multiplex PCR. The table records tens of thousands of clones, 80% to 90% of them present only once. Specimen: peripheral blood, collected from a patient treated with radiotherapy plus ipilimumab. These receptors were collected from a human donor with non-small cell lung cancer that progressed on radiotherapy plus ipilimumab.

The V and J genes are TRBV6-1 and TRBJ2-1, with D tentatively TRBD2 (6 bases). Trimming took off 2 bases at V and 3 bases at J, with 17 bases between the two ends. CDR1 is MNHNS, CDR2 SASEGT, per germline. CDR3 size: 17 residues. CDR3 sequence (DNA): TGTGCCAGCAGTGAAAATGGAGGGAAGTTTATCTACAATGAGCAGTTCTTC. Translation gives CASSENGGKFIYNEQFF.

The chain carries TRBV2 and TRBJ2-5; TRBD2 matches 7 bases. CDR3 size: 13 residues. Germline CDR1 reads SNHLY; CDR2 reads FYNNEI. J gave up 6 bases and V 6 bases, and 7 bases lay outside the gene matches. The CDR3 loop is CASSPRTSQTQYF. DNA for the CDR3: TGTGCCAGCAGCCCTAGGACTAGTCAGACCCAGTACTTC.

The rearrangement uses TRBV11-2 and TRBJ2-5; TRBD2 matches 16 bases. CDR3 length: 17 amino acids. Germline V gene data show CDR1 as SGHAT and CDR2 as FQNNGV. V lost 6 bases to trimming and J lost 3 bases; unmatched junction nucleotides: 7. CDR3 protein: CASRPGTSGRGEETQYF. Written as DNA, the CDR3 is TGTGCCAGCAGACCCGGGACTAGCGGGAGGGGAGAAGAGACCCAGTACTTC.

The CDR3 region is CASSPGPGWGSYNEQFF. The CDR3 DNA sequence: TGTGCCAGCAGCCCGGGGCCCGGATGGGGCTCCTACAATGAGCAGTTCTTC. This rearrangement joins TRBV7-6 to TRBJ2-1; D is tentatively TRBD1 or TRBD2 (5 bases each). Trimming pared 5 bases from V and 0 bases from J, leaving 17 bases between. CDR1 is SGHVS and CDR2 is FNYEAQ in the germline V gene. The CDR3 has 17 residues.

This clone was counted a single time. The chain uses TRBV15 and TRBJ1-1; no clear D. CDR1 LNHNV and CDR2 YYDKDF come from the germline V gene (reference sequence). V shed 0 bases and J shed 8 bases, with 13 bases lying between them. The CDR3 covers 14 residues. The CDR3 sequence: CATSRDRVGAEAFF. As DNA, the CDR3 is TGTGCCACCAGCAGAGATCGGGTTGGAGCCGAAGCTTTCTTT. The full variable domain, its missing parts supplied by reference TRBV15 and TRBJ1-1, is DAMVIQNPRYQVTQFGKPVTLSCSQTLNHNVMYWYQQKSSQAPKLLFHYYDKDFNNEADTPDNFQSRRPNTSFCFLDIRSPGLGDTAMYLCATSRDRVGAEAFFGQGTRLTVV.

V and J are TRBV9 and TRBJ2-5; 10 nucleotides line up with TRBD2. V lost 3 bases and J lost 5; bases outside the gene matches: 10. CDR3 size: 16 residues. The germline gives CDR1 SGDLS, CDR2 YYNGEE. The CDR3 loop is CASSDASSGSQETQYF. The CDR3 nucleotides are TGTGCCAGCAGCGACGCTTCTAGCGGGAGTCAGGAGACCCAGTACTTC.

The rearrangement links TRBV5-8 to TRBJ2-7, with D perhaps given as TRBD1 or TRBD2 (5 bases each). This CDR3 has 12 amino acids. The ends were cut back, 6 bases at V and 5 bases at J, with 12 bases in the middle. CDR1 is SGHTS and CDR2 is YDEGEE in the germline V gene. CDR3 in DNA: TGTGCCAGCAAAGCAGGGAGAAACGAGCAGTACTTC. Amino acid sequence: CASKAGRNEQYF.

The chain carries TRBV14 and TRBJ2-7; no reliable D call. Trimming pared 4 bases from V and 6 bases from J, leaving 13 bases between. CDR1 is SGHDN and CDR2 is FVKESK in the germline V gene. The CDR3 has 13 amino acids. The CDR3 loop is CASSRQTSAEQYV. The CDR3 nucleotides read TGTGCCAGCAGCCGCCAAACCTCTGCCGAGCAGTACGTC.

The genes are TRBV7-8 and TRBJ1-5, with D unresolved. Trimming took 1 base from V and 4 from J, leaving 8 bases between them. The length of the CDR3 is 14 residues. Germline V gene lookup returns CDR1 SGHVS and CDR2 FQNEAQ. As DNA, the CDR3 is TGTGCCAGCAGCTTAGAGTCTTTGAATCAGCCCCAGCATTTT. Encoded protein: CASSLESLNQPQHF.

The V gene is TRBV30, the J gene TRBJ1-2; no reliable D call. Trimming took 4 bases from V and 7 from J, leaving 13 bases between them. CDR1 is GTSNPN, CDR2 SVGIG, per germline (reference sequence). CDR3 size: 12 residues. CDR3 nucleotides: TGTGCCTGGAAAAGAGCTGGTAGTGGCTACACCTTC. Translated, it gives CAWKRAGSGYTF.

The CDR3 region is CASSLMEGYEQYF. CDR3 DNA sequence: TGTGCCAGCAGCTTGATGGAGGGATACGAGCAGTACTTC. This chain joins TRBV5-6 and TRBJ2-7, with D perhaps TRBD2 (6 bases). V lost 1 base to trimming and J lost 4 bases, with 9 bases between them. Germline CDR1 and CDR2: SGHDT and YYEEEE. The CDR3 runs 13 residues.

The chain's CDR3 is CASSAGEDRSKNEQYF. CDR3 nucleotides: TGCGCCAGCAGCGCGGGTGAGGACAGGTCAAAAAACGAGCAGTACTTC. The V gene is TRBV4-1, the J gene TRBJ2-7; 7 bases agree with TRBD1. With V trimmed by 5 bases and J by 5 bases, 15 bases remained unmatched. Germline V gene lookup returns CDR1 MGHRA and CDR2 YSYEKL. This CDR3 is built from 16 residues.

The chain couples TRBV9 to TRBJ2-6; a weak D match, TRBD2 (6 bases). V lost 4 bases to trimming and J lost 0 bases, with 20 bases between them. The CDR3 has 19 residues. Germline V gives CDR1 SGDLS, CDR2 YYNGEE. CDR3 coding DNA: TGTGCCAGCAGCTCAAAGAGAGGAGGGTCCCTCTCTGGGGCCAACGTCCTGACTTTC. Translation: CASSSKRGGSLSGANVLTF.

This clone was observed a single time. The chain combines TRBV2 with TRBJ1-4; 7 positions agree with TRBD1. Germline V gives CDR1 SNHLY, CDR2 FYNNEI. Germline trimming cut 3 bases from V and 1 base from J; bases unmatched to any gene: 8. This CDR3 comprises 17 residues. The CDR3 loop is CASSDDRDLRTNEKLFF. In DNA, the CDR3 is TGTGCCAGCAGTGACGACAGGGACCTACGAACTAATGAAAAACTGTTTTTT.

The chain carries TRBV2 and TRBJ1-2; D is possibly TRBD1 (5 bases). The CDR3 totals 15 residues. Germline CDR1 SNHLY, CDR2 FYNNEI. Deletions cut 7 bases from V and 5 bases from J, with 20 bases between. This CDR3 reads CASKSLGADTYGYTF. The CDR3 DNA reads as TGTGCCAGCAAGTCCCTCGGGGCAGACACTTATGGCTACACCTTC.

J is TRBJ2-7 and V is TRBV27; 8 nucleotides agree with TRBD1. CDR3 length equals 16 residues. V lost 0 bases and J lost 2; bases outside the gene matches: 6. From germline, CDR1 is MNHEY and CDR2 SMNVEV (reference sequence). The CDR3 bases are TGTGCCAGCAGTTTATCCCAAAGACAGGGGACCTACGAGCAGTACTTC. As protein: CASSLSQRQGTYEQYF.

This chain's CDR3 is CASSNTGLQDGYTF. CDR3 DNA sequence: TGTGCCAGCAGCAATACAGGGTTACAGGATGGCTACACCTTC. The V and J genes are TRBV7-2 and TRBJ1-2, with a weak D call TRBD1 (6 bases). This CDR3 region has 14 residues. Between the trimmed V and J ends, which lost 5 bases and 6 bases, there was a span of 16 bases. Germline V gene sequence: CDR1 SGHTA, CDR2 FQGNSA. Full variable domain (missing parts from reference TRBV7-2 and TRBJ1-2): GAGVSQSPSNKVTEKGKDVELRCDPISGHTALYWYRQSLGQGLEFLIYFQGNSAPDKSGLPSDRFSAERTGGSVSTLTIQRTQQEDSAVYLCASSNTGLQDGYTFGSGTRLTVV.

V gene TRBV7-3 combines with J gene TRBJ2-3; 9 bases are a match to TRBD1. This CDR3 comprises 15 residues. Germline CDR1 and CDR2: SGHTA and FQGTGA. With V trimmed by 5 bases and J by 3 bases, 6 bases remained unmatched. The CDR3 reads CASSKRTGETDTQYF. DNA for the CDR3: TGTGCCAGCAGCAAGCGGACAGGGGAGACAGATACGCAGTATTTT.

V usage is TRBV28 and J usage is TRBJ2-7; 12 bases match TRBD1. The length of the CDR3 is 15 residues. With V trimmed by 5 bases and J by 7 bases, 9 bases remained unmatched. Germline CDR1 reads MDHEN; CDR2 reads SYDVKM. CDR3 bases: TGTGCCAGCAGTACGCCGGGACAGGGGGCGAAGGAGCAGTACTTC. This gives the protein CASSTPGQGAKEQYF.

This rearrangement joins TRBV6-6 to TRBJ1-2; TRBD1 aligns across 10 bases. The length of the CDR3 is 12 residues. Trimming removed 4 bases from V and 12 bases from J; junction bases left unmatched: 5. Looked up from germline, CDR1 is MNHNY and CDR2 is SVGAGI (reference sequence). The CDR3 is CASSSRQGANTF. Written as DNA, the CDR3 is TGTGCCAGCAGTTCACGACAGGGGGCAAACACCTTC.